The sequence of this T cell receptor (beta chain) was determined in a study of T-cell reconstitution after alpha-beta-depleted transplantation in children. The germline gives CDR1 SGHAT, CDR2 FQNNGV. The CDR3 contains 15 residues. Trimming stripped 5 bases from V and 4 bases from J, with 14 bases between. The table lists this clonotype with a few counts. Its antigen is as yet unknown. Regarding the study as a whole: Most T-cell counts and diversity one year after the transplant came from T cells that were newly produced. Surviving thymic progenitors and recipient T cells were the source of high TCRbeta diversity at day 60 in some patients. After transplant, at about two months, alpha-beta T cells were reportedly derived from several hundred expanded graft clones.

During its preparation, the TCRbeta library received unique molecular identifiers. From the PCR reads, TCRdb called clonotypes with MiXCR, one entry per CDR3 protein. Of fewer than 1 million distinct CDR3 sequences in the sample, around 17% were seen once. The chain links TRBV11-2 to TRBJ2-2; D is possibly TRBD2 (5 bases). This specimen was PBMCs, mostly from graft donor cells, taken 360 days after TCRalphabeta/CD19-depleted stem cell transplant. This receptor was obtained from a male patient aged 10 to 17 who had a stem cell transplant for acute lymphoblastic leukemia, so the T cells may come from the graft donor. The CDR3 DNA sequence: TGTGCCAGCAGCCAGCTCCCCGGAGGCACCGGGGAGCTGTTTTTT. It specifies CASSQLPGGTGELFF.